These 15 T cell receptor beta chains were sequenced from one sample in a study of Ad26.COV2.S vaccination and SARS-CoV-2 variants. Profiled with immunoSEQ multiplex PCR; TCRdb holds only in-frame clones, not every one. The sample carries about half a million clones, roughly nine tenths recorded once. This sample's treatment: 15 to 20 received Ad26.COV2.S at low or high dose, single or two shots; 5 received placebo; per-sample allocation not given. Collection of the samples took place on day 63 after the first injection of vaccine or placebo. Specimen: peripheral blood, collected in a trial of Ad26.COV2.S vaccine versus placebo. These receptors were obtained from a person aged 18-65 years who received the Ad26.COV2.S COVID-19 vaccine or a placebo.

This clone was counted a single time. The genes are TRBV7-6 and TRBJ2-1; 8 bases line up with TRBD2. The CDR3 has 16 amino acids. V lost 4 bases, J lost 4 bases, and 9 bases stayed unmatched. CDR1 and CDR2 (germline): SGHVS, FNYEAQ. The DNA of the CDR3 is TGTGCCAGCAGCTCCACATCTAGCGGGCCTTACAATGAGCAGTTCTTC. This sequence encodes CASSSTSSGPYNEQFF.

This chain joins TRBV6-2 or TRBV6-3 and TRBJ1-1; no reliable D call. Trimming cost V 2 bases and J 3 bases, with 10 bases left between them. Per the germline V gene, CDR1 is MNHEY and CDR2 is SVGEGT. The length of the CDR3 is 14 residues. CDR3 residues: CASSYARRDTEAFF. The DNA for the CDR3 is TGTGCCAGCAGTTACGCCCGTCGCGACACTGAAGCTTTCTTT.

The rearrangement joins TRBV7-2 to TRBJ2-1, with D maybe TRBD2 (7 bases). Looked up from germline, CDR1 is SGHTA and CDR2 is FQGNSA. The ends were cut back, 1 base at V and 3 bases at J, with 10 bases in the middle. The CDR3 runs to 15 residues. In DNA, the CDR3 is TGTGCCAGCAGCTTAGGGGGGGGCGACTACAATGAGCAGTTCTTC. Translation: CASSLGGGDYNEQFF.

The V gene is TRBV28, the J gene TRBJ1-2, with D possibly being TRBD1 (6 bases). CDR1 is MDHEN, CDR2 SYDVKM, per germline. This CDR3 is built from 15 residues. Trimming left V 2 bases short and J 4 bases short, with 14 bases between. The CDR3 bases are TGTGCCAGCAGTTTACCCGACAGGAGGGCCTATGGCTACACCTTC. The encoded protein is CASSLPDRRAYGYTF.

This chain's CDR3 is CASSSLPQGQGRWYEQYF. The CDR3 DNA follows: TGTGCCAGCAGTTCGCTCCCACAGGGACAGGGAAGATGGTACGAGCAGTACTTC. This chain links TRBV6-2 or TRBV6-3 with TRBJ2-7; 9 bases agree with TRBD1. CDR3 length equals 18 residues. The V gene end was trimmed by 4 bases and the J gene end by 4 bases; junction bases not matched to a gene: 17. Looked up from germline, CDR1 is MNHEY and CDR2 is SVGEGT.

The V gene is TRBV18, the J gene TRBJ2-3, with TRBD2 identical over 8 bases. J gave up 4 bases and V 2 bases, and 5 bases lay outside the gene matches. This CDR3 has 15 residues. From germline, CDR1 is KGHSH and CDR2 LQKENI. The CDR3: CASSPTGLAADTQYF. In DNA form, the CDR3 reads TGTGCCAGCTCACCAACTGGACTAGCCGCAGATACGCAGTATTTT.

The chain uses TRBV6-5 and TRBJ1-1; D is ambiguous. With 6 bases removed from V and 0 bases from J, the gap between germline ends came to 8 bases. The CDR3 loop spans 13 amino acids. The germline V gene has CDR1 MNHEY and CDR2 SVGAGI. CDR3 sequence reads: CASSLYMNTEAFF. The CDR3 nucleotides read TGTGCCAGCAGCCTCTATATGAACACTGAAGCTTTCTTT.

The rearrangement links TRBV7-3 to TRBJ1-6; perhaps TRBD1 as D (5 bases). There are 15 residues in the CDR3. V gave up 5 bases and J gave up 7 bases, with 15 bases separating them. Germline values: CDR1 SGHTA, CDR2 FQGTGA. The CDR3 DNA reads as TGTGCCAGCAGCGAACGGTCGGCAGGGAATTCACCCCTCCACTTT. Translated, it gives CASSERSAGNSPLHF.

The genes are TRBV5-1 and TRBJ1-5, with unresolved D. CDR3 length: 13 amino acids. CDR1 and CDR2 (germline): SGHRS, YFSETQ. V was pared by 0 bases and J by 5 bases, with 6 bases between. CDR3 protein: CASSLGSDQPQHF. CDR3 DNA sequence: TGCGCCAGCAGCTTGGGCAGTGATCAGCCCCAGCATTTT.

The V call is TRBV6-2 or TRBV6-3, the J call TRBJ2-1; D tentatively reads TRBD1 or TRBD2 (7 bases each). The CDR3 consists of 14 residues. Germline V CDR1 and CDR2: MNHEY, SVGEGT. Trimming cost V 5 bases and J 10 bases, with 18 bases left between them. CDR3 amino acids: CASSTPGGAGEQFF. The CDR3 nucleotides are TGTGCCAGCAGTACCCCAGGGGGGGCCGGGGAGCAGTTCTTC.

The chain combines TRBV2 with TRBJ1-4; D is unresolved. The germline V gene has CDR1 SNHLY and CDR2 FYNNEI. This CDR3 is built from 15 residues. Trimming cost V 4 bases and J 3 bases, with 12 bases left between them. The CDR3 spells CASSVQLVPNEKLFF. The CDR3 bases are TGTGCCAGCAGTGTGCAGTTGGTGCCTAATGAAAAACTGTTTTTT.

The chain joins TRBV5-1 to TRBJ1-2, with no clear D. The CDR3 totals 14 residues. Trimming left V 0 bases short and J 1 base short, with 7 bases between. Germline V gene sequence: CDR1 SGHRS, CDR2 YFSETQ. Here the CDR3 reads CASSLGLNNYGYTF. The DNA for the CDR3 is TGCGCCAGCAGCTTGGGACTGAATAACTATGGCTACACCTTC.

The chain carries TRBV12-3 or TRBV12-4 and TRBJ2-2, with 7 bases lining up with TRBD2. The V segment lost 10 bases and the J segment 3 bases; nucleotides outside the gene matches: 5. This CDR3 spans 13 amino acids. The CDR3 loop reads CANQRGYTGELFF. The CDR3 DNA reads TGTGCCAACCAGCGGGGATACACCGGGGAGCTGTTTTTT.

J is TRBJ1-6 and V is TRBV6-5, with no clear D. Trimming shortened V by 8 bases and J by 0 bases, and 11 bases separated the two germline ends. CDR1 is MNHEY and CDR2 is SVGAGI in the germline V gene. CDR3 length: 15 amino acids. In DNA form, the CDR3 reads TGTGCCAGCTTGCGGTATAGCTCCTATAATTCACCCCTCCACTTT. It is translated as CASLRYSSYNSPLHF.

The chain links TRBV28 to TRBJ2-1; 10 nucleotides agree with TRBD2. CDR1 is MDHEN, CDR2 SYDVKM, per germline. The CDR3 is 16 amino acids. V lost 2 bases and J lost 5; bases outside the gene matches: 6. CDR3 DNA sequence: TGTGCCAGCAGTTTACCGACTAGCGGGCGTAACAATGAGCAGTTCTTC. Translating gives CASSLPTSGRNNEQFF.